These 15 T cell receptor beta chains were sequenced from one sample in a study of molecular identifiers for immune sequencing clone quantification (dated by TCRdb to between 2017 and 2018). Library creation used PCR. Reads for this sample came from a NextSeq 500. Starting from the raw public reads, TCRdb applied fastp trimming at Q25, assembled clones with MiXCR and retained in-frame beta chains. Every distinct CDR3 protein forms one entry, paired with its most common genes and DNA. Here the sample has more than 450,000 distinct CDR3 sequences; roughly 24% occur a single time. The ten top clones hold under 0.8% of the sample. Material: naive CD8+ T cells from blood, with Jurkat cell RNA spiked in. The cell subset or site label corresponds to: FACS-sorted CD8+CD4-CCR7+CD45RA+ naive T cells. The receptor set was obtained from a human donor in good health. Some libraries in this study had Jurkat cell RNA spiked in.

This clonotype was seen more than once but under ten times. The V call is TRBV11-3, the J call TRBJ2-1; a possible D gene is TRBD1 (6 bases). CDR1 and CDR2 from the germline V gene are SGHNT and YENEEA. The V gene lost 4 bases and the J gene lost 8 bases, with 15 bases spanning the gap. The CDR3 totals 14 residues. CDR3 sequence (DNA): TGTGCCAGCAGCTCTACCAGGGGTTCTCATGAGCAGTTCTTC. This translates into CASSSTRGSHEQFF.

This clonotype turned up a few times. This chain's CDR3 is CASSSGLVIYEQYF. In nucleotides, the CDR3 is TGTGCCAGCAGCTCCGGACTAGTCATCTACGAGCAGTACTTC. The chain recombines TRBV5-6 with TRBJ2-7, with TRBD2 identical over 7 bases. The CDR3 covers 14 residues. V lost 3 bases to trimming and J lost 3 bases; unmatched junction nucleotides: 6. In germline, CDR1 is SGHDT, CDR2 YYEEEE.

The chain combines TRBV9 with TRBJ2-1; D unresolved. Germline V gene sequence: CDR1 SGDLS, CDR2 YYNGEE. This CDR3 has 13 residues. V was cut by 4 bases and J by 5 bases, with 10 bases left in between. In nucleotides, the CDR3 is TGTGCCAGCAGCCCCCCCCCACACAATGAGCAGTTCTTC. Its protein product is CASSPPPHNEQFF.

This clonotype was counted between two and nine times. The V gene is TRBV3-1, the J gene TRBJ2-5, with 8 nucleotides matching TRBD2. V was clipped by 1 base and J by 3 bases; unmatched bases: 7. This CDR3 contains 16 residues. The germline V gene has CDR1 LGHDT and CDR2 YNNKEL (reference sequence). In nucleotides, the CDR3 is TGTGCCAGCAGCCAAGGATTTAGCGGGGCAAAAGAGACCCAGTACTTC. Amino acids: CASSQGFSGAKETQYF.

This clonotype was counted between two and nine times. V is TRBV7-9 and J is TRBJ2-7; no definite D call. Trimming stripped 5 bases from V and 4 bases from J, with 12 bases between. Looked up from germline, CDR1 is SEHNR and CDR2 is FQNEAQ (reference sequence). There are 13 residues in the CDR3. The CDR3 here is CASSQEAQYEQYF. CDR3 bases: TGTGCCAGCAGCCAAGAAGCGCAGTACGAGCAGTACTTC.

The J gene is TRBJ2-7, the V gene TRBV5-1; 8 bases line up with TRBD1. This CDR3 has 15 amino acids. J was trimmed by 3 bases and V by 4 bases; bases with no gene match: 9. CDR1 SGHRS and CDR2 YFSETQ come from the germline V gene. CDR3 DNA: TGCGCCAGCAGCCGGACAGGGTTTGTGAGCTACGAGCAGTACTTC. It codes for CASSRTGFVSYEQYF.

This clonotype appeared a few times. This rearrangement joins TRBV6-2 or TRBV6-3 to TRBJ2-3, with 9 nucleotides matching TRBD1. The CDR3 is 17 residues long. Germline trimming cut 7 bases from V and 2 bases from J; bases unmatched to any gene: 13. CDR1 is MNHEY, CDR2 SVGEGT, per germline. The CDR3 DNA reads TGTGCCAGCACTACACATGCGAGGGACAGGGCCACAGATACGCAGTATTTT. It encodes CASTTHARDRATDTQYF.

The genes are TRBV29-1 and TRBJ1-2; D is unresolved. The V gene's germline CDR1 is SQVTM and CDR2 ANQGSEA. The CDR3 runs 11 residues. Between the trimmed V and J ends, which lost 7 bases and 4 bases, there was a span of 10 bases. The CDR3 region is CSADVGYGYTF. The CDR3 DNA follows: TGCAGCGCTGATGTCGGCTATGGCTACACCTTC.

At least ten counts were recorded for this clonotype. V usage is TRBV6-5 and J usage is TRBJ2-6, with D uncertain. V dropped 6 bases and J dropped 0 bases, with 3 bases sitting between them. The CDR3 has 13 amino acids. Germline V gene lookup returns CDR1 MNHEY and CDR2 SVGAGI. CDR3 in amino acids: CASSTSGANVLTF. CDR3 nucleotides: TGTGCCAGCAGCACCTCTGGGGCCAACGTCCTGACTTTC.

In its sample, this clonotype was seen many times. The gene calls are TRBV20-1 and TRBJ2-7, with TRBD2 as a possible D gene (5 bases). The V end was cut by 5 bases, the J end by 5 bases, with 13 bases between. The CDR3 is 12 residues long. CDR1 is DFQATT and CDR2 is SNEGSKA in the germline V gene (reference sequence). The CDR3: CSADLAFDEQYF. DNA of the CDR3: TGCAGTGCTGACCTAGCTTTCGACGAGCAGTACTTC.

This clonotype was recorded at least ten times. The V gene is TRBV12-3 or TRBV12-4, the J gene TRBJ1-1; no firm D call. V dropped 6 bases and J dropped 4 bases, with 12 bases sitting between them. This CDR3 is 13 amino acids long. The DNA for the CDR3 is TGTGCCAGCAGGGACGGAAGGGTCACTGAAGCTTTCTTT. Its protein is CASRDGRVTEAFF.

This clonotype was seen many times. The chain uses TRBV27 and TRBJ1-1, with 10 bases that match TRBD1. With 5 bases clipped from V and 5 bases from J, the junction kept 5 bases outside the gene matches. CDR1 is MNHEY, CDR2 SMNVEV, per germline (reference sequence). The CDR3 is 14 amino acids. The CDR3 DNA sequence: TGTGCCAGCAGTCGCCGGGACAGGGGTACTGAAGCTTTCTTT. This translates into CASSRRDRGTEAFF.

Turning to this clonotype: This is likely a read error, given that the CDR3 carries no conserved phenylalanine or tryptophan at its end. V is TRBV19 and J is TRBJ2-1; D gene uncertain. Per germline, CDR1 LNHDA and CDR2 SQIVND (reference sequence). The CDR3 sequence is 13 residues long. V was clipped by 5 bases and J by 9 bases, with 14 bases between them. The CDR3 is CASSAASIGEQFL. The CDR3 nucleotides are TGTGCCAGTAGTGCGGCTAGTATCGGTGAGCAGTTCCTC.

The table lists this clonotype with a few counts. The genes are TRBV12-3 or TRBV12-4 and TRBJ2-6, with 12 bases matching TRBD2. The CDR3 runs 17 residues. V lost 9 bases and J lost 0; bases outside the gene matches: 6. The CDR3 DNA is TGTGCCAGTCCTGGGGGACTAGCGGGCTCTGGGGCCAACGTCCTGACTTTC. This codes for CASPGGLAGSGANVLTF.

This rearrangement joins TRBV15 to TRBJ2-5; TRBD1 or TRBD2 may be the D gene (6 bases each). This CDR3 spans 12 amino acids. Trimming removed 9 bases at V and 4 bases at J, with 12 bases between. Per the germline V gene, CDR1 is LNHNV and CDR2 is YYDKDF (reference sequence). CDR3 loop: CATTGAGETQYF. DNA of the CDR3: TGTGCCACAACGGGGGCCGGAGAGACCCAGTACTTC.